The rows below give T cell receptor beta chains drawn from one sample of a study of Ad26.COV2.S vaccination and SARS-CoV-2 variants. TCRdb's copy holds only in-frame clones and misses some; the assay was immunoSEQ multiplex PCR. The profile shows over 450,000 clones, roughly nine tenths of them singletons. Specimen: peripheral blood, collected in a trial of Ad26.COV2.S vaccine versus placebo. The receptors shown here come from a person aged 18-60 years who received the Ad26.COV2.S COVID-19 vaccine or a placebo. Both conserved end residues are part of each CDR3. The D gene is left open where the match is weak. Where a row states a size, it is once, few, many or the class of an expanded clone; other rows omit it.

CASTRDRGSYNEQFF TGTGCCAGCACCAGGGACAGGGGTTCCTACAATGAGCAGTTCTTC TRBD1 TRBV3-1/TRBV3-2 NA TRBJ2-1
CASSNEGNIQYF TGTGCCAGCAGCAATGAGGGGAACATTCAGTACTTC NA TRBV6-5 NA TRBJ2-4
CASSYSNSYEQFF TGTGCCAGCAGTTACTCGAATAGTTATGAGCAGTTCTTC NA TRBV6-5 NA TRBJ2-1
CASSRTGLRETQYF TGTGCCAGCAGCCGGACGGGTCTGCGAGAGACCCAGTACTTC NA TRBV3-1/TRBV3-2 NA TRBJ2-5
CASRAGGGGNQPQHF TGTGCCAGCCGCGCGGGAGGGGGGGGCAATCAGCCCCAGCATTTT NA TRBV9 NA TRBJ1-5
CASSLVVWYEQYF TGTGCCAGCAGCTTAGTAGTATGGTACGAGCAGTACTTC NA TRBV11-2 NA TRBJ2-7
CATSDSDLNEQFF TGTGCCACCAGTGACTCGGATCTTAATGAGCAGTTCTTC NA TRBV24-1 NA TRBJ2-1
CASRSDSREQYF TGTGCCAGCAGATCGGATTCAAGAGAGCAGTACTTC NA TRBV6-5 NA TRBJ2-7
CASTPRDRLNYGYTF TGTGCCAGTACCCCCCGGGACAGGCTTAACTATGGCTACACCTTC TRBD1 TRBV19 NA TRBJ1-2
CASSLVLGVEQYF TGTGCCAGCAGCTTAGTATTAGGGGTCGAGCAGTACTTC NA TRBV11-2 NA TRBJ2-7
CASSRQGTYNSPLHF TGTGCCAGCTCTAGACAGGGCACCTATAATTCACCCCTCCACTTT TRBD1 TRBV27 NA TRBJ1-6
CATSRKQGTGRAFF TGTGCCACCAGCAGAAAACAGGGCACGGGTAGGGCTTTCTTT NA TRBV15 NA TRBJ1-1
CASSTGIHENYGYTF TGCGCCAGCAGCACGGGAATCCACGAAAACTATGGCTACACCTTC NA TRBV5-1 NA TRBJ1-2
CSASRAGEAFF TGCAGCGCTAGCCGGGCGGGTGAAGCTTTCTTT NA TRBV29-1 NA TRBJ1-1
CASRLTDSYNSPLHF TGTGCCAGTAGGTTAACAGACTCCTATAATTCACCCCTCCACTTT NA TRBV19 once TRBJ1-6
CASSTTPSSYNEQFF TGTGCCAGCAGCACGACTCCTTCCTCCTACAATGAGCAGTTCTTC NA TRBV6-6 once TRBJ2-1
CASSLTPPYDNEQFF TGTGCCAGCAGCTTAACCCCCCCTTATGACAATGAGCAGTTCTTC NA TRBV7-2 NA TRBJ2-1
CASSQNRASNQPQHF TGTGCCAGCAGTCAAAACAGGGCCAGCAATCAGCCCCAGCATTTT NA TRBV6-2/TRBV6-3 NA TRBJ1-5
CASSEGTGGDYGYTF TGTGCCAGCAGCGAGGGGACAGGGGGCGACTATGGCTACACCTTC TRBD1 TRBV9 NA TRBJ1-2
CASSLGSNYGYTF TGCGCCAGCAGTCTCGGAAGTAACTATGGCTACACCTTC NA TRBV5-1 NA TRBJ1-2
CSVERDNEQFF TGCAGCGTTGAAAGGGACAATGAGCAGTTCTTC NA TRBV29-1 NA TRBJ2-1
CASSLEPTGGEQFF TGCGCCAGCAGCTTGGAACCGACGGGGGGTGAGCAGTTCTTC TRBD2 TRBV5-1 NA TRBJ2-1
CASSQLAVSYEQYF TGTGCCAGCAGTCAACTAGCGGTCTCCTACGAGCAGTACTTC TRBD2 TRBV2 NA TRBJ2-7
CASSQDLWSSYNEQFF TGTGCCAGCAGCCAAGATCTATGGAGCTCCTACAATGAGCAGTTCTTC NA TRBV3-1/TRBV3-2 NA TRBJ2-1
CSVRGGGVETQYF TGCAGCGTCCGGGGGGGAGGAGTGGAGACCCAGTACTTC TRBD2 TRBV29-1 NA TRBJ2-5
CAWREFWTSGLNEQFF TGTGCCTGGAGGGAGTTCTGGACTAGTGGGCTCAATGAGCAGTTCTTC TRBD2 TRBV30 NA TRBJ2-1
CASSLRYRDRDTGELFF TGTGCCAGCAGCTTAAGGTACCGGGACAGGGACACCGGGGAGCTGTTTTTT TRBD1 TRBV7-3 NA TRBJ2-2
CASSRGTGASYEQYF TGCGCCAGCAGCCGTGGGACAGGGGCTTCGTACGAGCAGTACTTC TRBD1 TRBV4-1 few TRBJ2-7